This T cell receptor beta chain was recovered during a study of CD8+ T cells in alopecia areata. In the study overall: Twice daily, treated patients received 5 to 10 mg of oral tofacitinib. Treatment ran 6 to 18 months, with 6 months of follow-up afterward. Overall study findings and caveats: TCR sharing was clearer in mice than between patients, perhaps partly owing to patient HLA diversity. It was lesional scalp, especially alopecia totalis/universalis, that showed higher clonality than normal scalp.

RNA was isolated and reverse transcribed to cDNA, the sequencing template. Only in-frame clones appear in the TCRdb table, and some are missing; sequencing was by immunoSEQ multiplex PCR. The table lists more than 10,000 clones, around 59% of them singletons. Peripheral blood samples and lesional scalp punch biopsies were obtained from alopecia areata patients. As concerns this clone: Its antigen is not identified.

The CDR3 loop spans 14 amino acids. V was pared by 6 bases and J by 7 bases, with 18 bases between. Germline V lookup: CDR1 MNHNS, CDR2 SASEGT. The chain carries TRBV6-1 and TRBJ1-1; D is undetermined. The material was skin, obtained at week 0. The TCR originated in a human donor with alopecia areata. CDR3 amino acids: CASREKWADREAFF. The CDR3 nucleotides are TGTGCCAGCAGGGAGAAGTGGGCGGACCGTGAAGCTTTCTTT.